This is a list of T cell receptor beta chains from one sample in a study of blood T cell repertoires in COVID-19. Produced via immunoSEQ multiplex PCR; TCRdb's table is partial and in-frame only. This repertoire shows fewer than 40,000 clones, 79% found once; its top ten account for approximately 23%. Input material: peripheral blood. These receptors came from a man between 65 and 80 years old with acute or convalescent COVID-19. Both conserved end residues are part of each CDR3. Fields, in order: CDR3 length, J gene, V gene, D gene, clone size, CDR3 DNA, CDR3 protein. D genes are given only for firm matches. Clone size is stated in some rows and not others, as once, few, many or a class when expanded.

>14|TRBJ1-4|TRBV5-1|TRBD1|-
TGCGCCAGCAGCTTGGTACAGGGGGGTGAAAAACTGTTTTTT
CASSLVQGGEKLFF
>15|TRBJ2-1|TRBV7-2|TRBD2|-
TGTGCCAGCAGCCAAGGGAGGGACCTCTACAATGAGCAGTTCTTC
CASSQGRDLYNEQFF
>16|TRBJ2-2|TRBV27|TRBD1|-
TGTGCCAGCAGTTTACGGGACAGGCCGAACACCGGGGAGCTGTTTTTT
CASSLRDRPNTGELFF
>14|TRBJ2-5|TRBV11-2|-|-
TGTGCCAGCAGCTTTGACCCCTGGGCGGAGACCCAGTACTTC
CASSFDPWAETQYF
>13|TRBJ2-1|TRBV24-1|TRBD2|-
TGTGCCACCAGTGAGTCGACTAGCTCATTGCAGTTCTTC
CATSESTSSLQFF
>15|TRBJ2-1|TRBV2|-|few
TGTGCCAGCAGGGCTGACAGCATGCCTGGGAATGAGCAGTTCTTC
CASRADSMPGNEQFF
>14|TRBJ2-3|TRBV7-3|-|-
TGTGCCAGCAGCTTCGGAGCGTCGGCAGATACGCAGTATTTT
CASSFGASADTQYF
>16|TRBJ2-3|TRBV6-4|-|-
TGTGCCAGCAGTGGAGGTCGAGTCCCTAGCACAGATACGCAGTATTTT
CASSGGRVPSTDTQYF
>16|TRBJ2-5|TRBV13|TRBD2|-
TGTGCCAGCAGCTTAGGCCTAGCGGGAGGGGATCAGACCCAGTACTTC
CASSLGLAGGDQTQYF
>14|TRBJ2-2|TRBV19|TRBD2|-
TGTGCCAGTAGTATGGGACTAGCCGGCGGGGAGCTGTTTTTT
CASSMGLAGGELFF
>16|TRBJ2-3|TRBV3-1/TRBV3-2|TRBD2|-
TGTGCCAGCAGCTTCCGGGCGGGAGGGCCCTCAGATACGCAGTATTTT
CASSFRAGGPSDTQYF
>13|TRBJ2-2|TRBV5-1|-|-
TGCGCCAGCAGCTTCCCCCTCGCCGGGGAGCTGTTTTTT
CASSFPLAGELFF
>15|TRBJ1-5|TRBV9|TRBD1|-
TGTGCCAGCAGCGAGACAGGGGCTAGCAATCAGCCCCAGCATTTT
CASSETGASNQPQHF
>15|TRBJ2-7|TRBV27|-|-
TGTGCCAGCAGTCCGCTGCCAGCGGCTTCCTACGAGCAGTACTTC
CASSPLPAASYEQYF
>17|TRBJ2-2|TRBV6-2/TRBV6-3|TRBD2|-
TGTGCCAGCAGTTACACCGGACTAGCGGTAAACACCGGGGAGCTGTTTTTT
CASSYTGLAVNTGELFF
>14|TRBJ2-3|TRBV28|TRBD2|-
TGTGCCAGCCACAGGGGGCTAGCGGGAGGTACGCAGTATTTT
CASHRGLAGGTQYF
>16|TRBJ2-7|TRBV28|-|-
TGTGCCAGCAGTTTATGGTCCGGGAGCTCTACGTCGGAGCAGTACTTC
CASSLWSGSSTSEQYF
>17|TRBJ2-1|TRBV29-1|TRBD2|few
TGCAGCGTTGAACTAGCGGGAGTCGGAGGCTCCTACAATGAGCAGTTCTTC
CSVELAGVGGSYNEQFF
>15|TRBJ1-2|TRBV5-1|-|-
TGCGCCAGCAGCCCCGGCGGAGGGCAAAACTATGGCTACACCTTC
CASSPGGGQNYGYTF
>17|TRBJ2-5|TRBV27|TRBD1|-
TGTGCCAGCAGTTTGAACCGTGCCGGGACAGGGTTTGAGACCCAGTACTTC
CASSLNRAGTGFETQYF
>16|TRBJ2-1|TRBV7-3|TRBD1|-
TGTGCCAGCAGCCCTCACGGCAGGGGGTCAGACAATGAGCAGTTCTTC
CASSPHGRGSDNEQFF
>14|TRBJ1-3|TRBV7-3|-|-
TGTGCCAGCAGCCCCGACAGCTCTGGAAACACCATATATTTT
CASSPDSSGNTIYF
>14|TRBJ1-2|TRBV19|TRBD1|-
TGTGCCAGTAGTGCTCAACAGGGGAACTATGGCTACACCTTC
CASSAQQGNYGYTF
>16|TRBJ2-5|TRBV9|TRBD1|few
TGTGCCAGCAGCGTTCTAACAGGGGCATTCCAAGAGACCCAGTACTTC
CASSVLTGAFQETQYF
>14|TRBJ1-6|TRBV28|-|-
TGTGCCAGCAGTTTACTCCGGGAACGATCACCCCTCCACTTT
CASSLLRERSPLHF
>16|TRBJ2-5|TRBV9|TRBD2|-
TGTGCCAGCAGCCTCCCAGCGGGAATGAGACAAGAGACCCAGTACTTC
CASSLPAGMRQETQYF
>12|TRBJ1-2|TRBV2|TRBD1|-
TGTGCCAGCAGGGGGGACAGGGGTGGCTACACCTTC
CASRGDRGGYTF
>17|TRBJ2-5|TRBV3-1/TRBV3-2|TRBD2|-
TGTGCCAGCAGCACTCCACGACTAGCGATAACCCAAGAGACCCAGTACTTC
CASSTPRLAITQETQYF
>13|TRBJ2-1|TRBV14|-|once
TGTGCCAGCAGCCAAGATCCCAGCAATGAGCAGTTCTTC
CASSQDPSNEQFF
>15|TRBJ1-4|TRBV5-4|TRBD1|-
TGTGCCAGCAGCCGACAGGGGGCGGCCTCTGAAAAACTGTTTTTT
CASSRQGAASEKLFF
>17|TRBJ2-5|TRBV3-1/TRBV3-2|TRBD2|-
TGTGCCAGCAGCCGACTAGCGGGAGGGCCGTTAGGAGAGACCCAGTACTTC
CASSRLAGGPLGETQYF
>12|TRBJ2-7|TRBV5-6|-|-
TGTGCCAGCAACCGTCCTACCTACGAGCAGTACTTC
CASNRPTYEQYF
>14|TRBJ2-7|TRBV10-3|TRBD2|-
TGTGCCATCAGTGAATTGGGACTAGGTCCCGAGCAGTACTTC
CAISELGLGPEQYF
>15|TRBJ2-7|TRBV3-1/TRBV3-2|TRBD2|-
TGTGCCAGCAGCCCTTGGGGGGGGAGCTCCTACGAGCAGTACTTC
CASSPWGGSSYEQYF
>13|TRBJ1-3|TRBV7-2|-|-
TGTGCCAGCAGCTCAGACAGGGGAAACACCATATATTTT
CASSSDRGNTIYF
>13|TRBJ1-2|TRBV28|-|-
TGTGCCAGCAGGAGGGTAGGTGGCTATGGCTACACCTTC
CASRRVGGYGYTF
>15|TRBJ2-3|TRBV5-1|-|-
TGCGCCAGCAGCTTGGCAGGGGGAGGCCCAGATACGCAGTATTTT
CASSLAGGGPDTQYF
>14|TRBJ2-5|TRBV11-3|TRBD1|-
TGTGCCAGCAGCGTCCAGGGGGTTGGAGAGACCCAGTACTTC
CASSVQGVGETQYF
>18|TRBJ2-3|TRBV5-1|TRBD2|-
TGCGCCAGCAGCCCACCGGGACTAGCGGGAGGAGGGACAGATACGCAGTATTTT
CASSPPGLAGGGTDTQYF
>15|TRBJ2-7|TRBV28|-|-
TGTGCCAGCAGTTTAAAACTACAGGCCTCCTACGAGCAGTACTTC
CASSLKLQASYEQYF
>14|TRBJ2-3|TRBV7-2|TRBD2|-
TGTGCCAGCAGCTCGGGACTAGCGGGAGGAACGCAGTATTTT
CASSSGLAGGTQYF
>11|TRBJ1-2|TRBV7-8|-|-
TGTGCCAGCAGCGGGGGCGGAGGCTACACCTTC
CASSGGGGYTF
>16|TRBJ2-3|TRBV11-3|TRBD1|-
TGTGCCAGCAGCTCCGGACAGGGATTCAACACAGATACGCAGTATTTT
CASSSGQGFNTDTQYF
>16|TRBJ2-2|TRBV15|-|once
TGTGCCACCAGCGGCGAACAGGGATTGGGGACCGGGGAGCTGTTTTTT
CATSGEQGLGTGELFF
>15|TRBJ2-1|TRBV18|TRBD2|-
TGTGCCAGCTCCCCGCTAGCGGCCACCTACAATGAGCAGTTCTTC
CASSPLAATYNEQFF
>15|TRBJ2-7|TRBV12-1|-|-
TGTGCCAGCAGCTTTTGCCGAGGGGGTGCCTACGAGCAGTACTTC
CASSFCRGGAYEQYF
>13|TRBJ1-1|TRBV12-3/TRBV12-4|-|once
TGTGCCAGCACCCCCCTCTCGAACACTGAAGCTTTCTTT
CASTPLSNTEAFF
>13|TRBJ1-5|TRBV12-5|-|few
TGTGCTAGCCAGGGATATAGCAATCAGCCCCAGCATTTT
CASQGYSNQPQHF
>17|TRBJ2-3|TRBV28|-|-
TGTGCCAGCAGTTCCCGGGGGGCAGGATTGAGTACAGATACGCAGTATTTT
CASSSRGAGLSTDTQYF
>15|TRBJ2-1|TRBV7-8|TRBD2|-
TGTGCCAGCAGGTTAACTAGCGGGATTAACAATGAGCAGTTCTTC
CASRLTSGINNEQFF
>15|TRBJ1-6|TRBV6-2/TRBV6-3|TRBD1|-
TGTGCCAGCAGTTCTCGGACAGGGGGGGAATCACCCCTCCACTTT
CASSSRTGGESPLHF
>14|TRBJ2-5|TRBV3-1/TRBV3-2|TRBD2|once
TGTGCCAGCAGCCGGGGCGGGAGTCAAGAGACCCAGTACTTC
CASSRGGSQETQYF
>16|TRBJ2-5|TRBV9|TRBD2|-
TGTGCCAGCAGCGGGGGCGGGGGGACCCCGCAAGAGACCCAGTACTTC
CASSGGGGTPQETQYF